Presented here are 20 T cell receptor beta chains from one specimen sequenced in a study of stem cell transplantation in POMP-related autoinflammatory disease. Here immunoSEQ multiplex PCR was the method, and the copy in TCRdb shows in-frame clones only, minus some. The repertoire holds over 2,000 clones, with 80% to 90% as singletons. Sequencing used Tregs from PBMCs, obtained after stem cell transplantation. Receptors originate from a human patient with POMP-related autoinflammation and immune dysregulation (PRAID). Part of the T cells may come from the graft donor.

CDR3 DNA: TGTGCCAGCAGAACTACTAATGAGGGCTCCTACGAGCAGTACGTC. It encodes CASRTTNEGSYEQYV. The chain uses TRBV6-5 and TRBJ2-7, with D perhaps TRBD2 (5 bases). There are 15 residues in the CDR3. The germline V and J ends were trimmed by 6 bases and 0 bases, with 15 bases remaining between them. Per germline, CDR1 MNHEY and CDR2 SVGAGI.

The rearrangement uses TRBV2 and TRBJ2-7, with TRBD1 matching over 9 bases. Germline assignment: CDR1 SNHLY and CDR2 FYNNEI. V lost 0 bases to trimming and J lost 1 base; unmatched junction nucleotides: 4. This CDR3 is 16 amino acids long. The CDR3 nucleotides read TGTGCCAGCAGTGAAGCGTGGACAGGGGCTTCCTACGAGCAGTACGTC. Its translation is CASSEAWTGASYEQYV.

The chain has TRBV5-1 and TRBJ2-1; the match to TRBD1 covers 12 bases. V dropped 6 bases and J dropped 6; count of bases not matched to a gene: 10. The length of the CDR3 is 16 residues. From germline, CDR1 is SGHRS and CDR2 YFSETQ. In nucleotides, the CDR3 is TGCGCCAGCAACACGAGAGGGGACAGGGGGCTCAATGAGCAGTTCTTC. It codes for CASNTRGDRGLNEQFF.

The chain couples TRBV11-2 to TRBJ2-7, with 8 bases that match TRBD2. Trimming removed 0 bases from V and 4 bases from J; junction bases left unmatched: 2. CDR1 and CDR2 from the germline V gene are SGHAT and FQNNGV. The CDR3 covers 14 residues. The CDR3: CASSLELAEYEQYF. The CDR3 DNA follows: TGTGCCAGCAGCTTAGAACTAGCGGAGTACGAGCAGTACTTC.

This chain uses TRBV14 with TRBJ2-3; D is ambiguous. The CDR3 spans 13 residues. V lost 4 bases to trimming and J lost 6 bases, with 11 bases between them. In germline, CDR1 is SGHDN, CDR2 FVKESK. CDR3 sequence (DNA): TGTGCCAGCAGCCCGTTTGTAGGCGATACGCAGTATTTT. It is translated as CASSPFVGDTQYF.

The rearrangement links TRBV7-2 to TRBJ2-7, with 13 bases that match TRBD2. V dropped 3 bases and J dropped 6; count of bases not matched to a gene: 8. The CDR3 sequence is 16 residues long. Germline V gene data show CDR1 as SGHTA and CDR2 as FQGNSA. The CDR3 sequence is CASSFHGLAGVGEQYF. CDR3 nucleotides: TGTGCCAGCAGCTTCCACGGACTAGCGGGAGTGGGCGAGCAGTACTTC. Together with reference TRBV7-2 and TRBJ2-7, the CDR3 gives the full variable domain: GAGVSQSPSNKVTEKGKDVELRCDPISGHTALYWYRQSLGQGLEFLIYFQGNSAPDKSGLPSDRFSAERTGGSVSTLTIQRTQQEDSAVYLCASSFHGLAGVGEQYFGPGTRLTVT.

This clone has a handful of counts. The rearrangement joins TRBV6-5 to TRBJ1-3; D gene unclear. The CDR3 runs 15 residues. V lost 7 bases and J 3 bases, leaving 16 bases between the germline ends. Germline V gene data show CDR1 as MNHEY and CDR2 as SVGAGI. CDR3 region: CASTQSGVLGNTIYF. The CDR3 DNA sequence: TGTGCCAGCACTCAGTCGGGTGTACTTGGAAACACCATATATTTT.

This chain joins TRBV5-6 and TRBJ1-2; D uncertain. Germline values: CDR1 SGHDT, CDR2 YYEEEE. Between the trimmed V and J ends, which lost 4 bases and 0 bases, there was a span of 4 bases. CDR3 length: 12 amino acids. The CDR3 protein is CASSATNYGYTF. CDR3 coding DNA: TGTGCCAGCAGCGCCACTAACTATGGCTACACCTTC.

The chain has TRBV7-2 and TRBJ2-3; D unresolved. CDR3 length: 13 amino acids. Trimming took 4 bases from V and 4 from J, leaving 9 bases between them. Germline V gene sequence: CDR1 SGHTA, CDR2 FQGNSA. As DNA, the CDR3 is TGTGCCAGCAGCTCGTACACGGCAGATACGCAGTATTTT. Encoded protein: CASSSYTADTQYF.

The V call is TRBV5-1, the J call TRBJ2-2; 7 bases are a match to TRBD1. Germline values: CDR1 SGHRS, CDR2 YFSETQ. Unmatched junction bases numbered 2, after V lost 1 base and J lost 2 bases. The CDR3 consists of 15 residues. For the CDR3, the DNA is TGCGCCAGCAGCTTGACAGGGGTCAACACCGGGGAGCTGTTTTTT. As protein: CASSLTGVNTGELFF.

The gene calls are TRBV19 and TRBJ2-4; maybe TRBD1 (6 bases). The V end was cut by 6 bases, the J end by 1 base, with 13 bases between. Germline loops: CDR1 LNHDA, CDR2 SQIVND (reference sequence). The CDR3 loop spans 15 amino acids. CDR3 sequence: CASREYRAAKNIQYF. CDR3 DNA: TGTGCCAGTAGGGAATACAGGGCGGCCAAAAACATTCAGTACTTC.

Here the CDR3 DNA reads TGTGCCAGCAGCAAAGGGGGGGTTTACTACAATGAGCAGTTCTTC. It encodes CASSKGGVYYNEQFF. V and J are TRBV9 and TRBJ2-1; TRBD2 might be the D (7 bases). The germline V and J ends were trimmed by 4 bases and 3 bases, with 14 bases remaining between them. The CDR3 has 15 amino acids. CDR1 SGDLS and CDR2 YYNGEE come from the germline V gene.

This clone was recorded a few times. The CDR3 loop is CASSLPNEQFF. The CDR3 DNA reads TGTGCCAGCAGTCTACCTAATGAGCAGTTCTTC. This chain links TRBV6-5 with TRBJ2-1; D is unresolved. This CDR3 has 11 amino acids. Germline V CDR1 and CDR2: MNHEY, SVGAGI. The ends were cut back, 5 bases at V and 7 bases at J, with 6 bases in the middle.

The chain recombines TRBV6-2 or TRBV6-3 with TRBJ1-5, with unresolved D. V gave up 0 bases and J gave up 2 bases, with 23 bases separating them. The CDR3 loop spans 20 amino acids. Germline values: CDR1 MNHEY, CDR2 SVGEGT. The CDR3 region is CASSYSGRQALYRGNQPQHF. CDR3 DNA: TGTGCCAGCAGTTACTCGGGTCGGCAGGCTCTCTACCGGGGCAATCAGCCCCAGCATTTT.

This chain joins TRBV5-1 and TRBJ1-1; D is unresolved. The CDR3 spans 14 residues. Germline loops: CDR1 SGHRS, CDR2 YFSETQ. With 3 bases removed from V and 1 base from J, the gap between germline ends came to 10 bases. The CDR3 is CASSWGETNTEAFF. The CDR3 nucleotides read TGCGCCAGCAGCTGGGGTGAAACGAACACTGAAGCTTTCTTT.

This chain uses TRBV4-1 with TRBJ1-1, with 7 bases that match TRBD1. With V trimmed by 6 bases and J by 1 base, 17 bases remained unmatched. Germline V gives CDR1 MGHRA, CDR2 YSYEKL. CDR3 length: 18 amino acids. The CDR3 reads CASSLGRQGPKPNTEAFF. In DNA, the CDR3 is TGCGCCAGCAGTCTAGGCCGACAGGGACCAAAACCGAACACTGAAGCTTTCTTT.

V gene TRBV6-5 combines with J gene TRBJ1-1; a possible D gene is TRBD1 (5 bases). There are 13 residues in the CDR3. The V end was cut by 6 bases, the J end by 8 bases, with 16 bases between. Per germline, CDR1 MNHEY and CDR2 SVGAGI. CDR3 sequence (DNA): TGTGCCAGCAGATCCAGGGATCGCGCCGAAGCTTTCTTT. Translated: CASRSRDRAEAFF.

The J gene is TRBJ1-4, the V gene TRBV15; D remains unclear. The V gene lost 6 bases and the J gene lost 10 bases, with 18 bases spanning the gap. CDR3 size: 14 residues. The germline V gene encodes CDR1 LNHNV and CDR2 YYDKDF (reference sequence). The chain's CDR3 is CATSRDLRVGKLFF. As DNA, the CDR3 is TGTGCCACCAGTCGGGATTTAAGGGTTGGAAAACTGTTTTTT. The full variable domain, with the rest looked up from reference TRBV15 and TRBJ1-4, is DAMVIQNPRYQVTQFGKPVTLSCSQTLNHNVMYWYQQKSSQAPKLLFHYYDKDFNNEADTPDNFQSRRPNTSFCFLDIRSPGLGDTAMYLCATSRDLRVGKLFFGSGTQLSVL.

The sample holds a few counts of this clone. The V gene is TRBV7-2, the J gene TRBJ2-3, with no clear D. Trimming removed 2 bases at V and 1 base at J, with 10 bases between. In germline, CDR1 is SGHTA, CDR2 FQGNSA. The CDR3 length is 15 residues. This CDR3 reads CASSLYQVGTDTQYF. The CDR3 nucleotides are TGTGCCAGCAGCTTATATCAGGTTGGCACAGATACGCAGTATTTT.

The table lists this clone with a count of one. In nucleotides, the CDR3 is TGTGCCAGCAGTCCAGCGGGAGGGCCTTACAATGAGCAGTTCTTC. It is translated as CASSPAGGPYNEQFF. This rearrangement joins TRBV2 to TRBJ2-1; TRBD2 matches 10 bases. V lost 5 bases to trimming and J lost 4 bases; unmatched junction nucleotides: 5. The CDR3 consists of 15 residues. Germline V gene sequence: CDR1 SNHLY, CDR2 FYNNEI.